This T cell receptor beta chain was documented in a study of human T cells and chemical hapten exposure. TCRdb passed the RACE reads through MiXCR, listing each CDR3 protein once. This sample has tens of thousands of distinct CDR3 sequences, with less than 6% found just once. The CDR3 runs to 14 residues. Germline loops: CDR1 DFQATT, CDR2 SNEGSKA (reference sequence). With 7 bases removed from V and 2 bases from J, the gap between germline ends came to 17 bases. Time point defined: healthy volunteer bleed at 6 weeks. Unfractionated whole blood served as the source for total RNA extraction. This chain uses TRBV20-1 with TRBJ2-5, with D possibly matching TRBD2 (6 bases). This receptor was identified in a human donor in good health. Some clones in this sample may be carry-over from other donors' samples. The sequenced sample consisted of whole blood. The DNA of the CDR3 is TGCAGTGTTCCGGAGGGCCGGAGTCAAGAGACCCAGTACTTC. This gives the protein CSVPEGRSQETQYF.